The entry below describes one TCR beta chain. The antigen is not known. This sample was included in a study of graft-versus-host responses after intestinal transplantation. On the study more broadly: Anti-thymocyte globulin induction preceded around 3 years of tacrolimus and steroid maintenance in all recipients.

Sequencing was performed with immunoSEQ multiplex PCR; in TCRdb, only in-frame clones are kept and a portion is missing. The sample includes some 130,000 clones, approximately 92% seen only once; the top ten take about 0.16%. This sample comprised unstimulated CD4+ T cells sorted from spleen or lymph node cells, obtained before intestinal transplant. The clonotype was recovered from a human donor who received an intestinal transplant.

This CDR3 reads CASSLSRVRNYGYTF. CDR3 in DNA: TGTGCCAGCAGCTTATCGCGCGTCCGGAATTATGGCTACACCTTC. The genes are TRBV7-9 and TRBJ1-2; D not resolved. The CDR3 has 15 amino acids. Per the germline V gene, CDR1 is SEHNR and CDR2 is FQNEAQ (reference sequence). V dropped 2 bases and J dropped 5 bases, with 15 bases sitting between them.